Listed here is a single T cell receptor beta chain. This entry belongs to a study of blood T cell repertoires in COVID-19. Looking at the study overall: There were acute and convalescent COVID-19 samples, and they came from the United States, Italy and Spain. PBMCs, B-cell-depleted T cells, or T cells were the source of the cDNA or gDNA that made up the material.

In the study's own analysis: For nucleated cells, counts were estimated from reference gene primer amplification. TCRdb's copy holds only in-frame clones and misses some; the assay was immunoSEQ multiplex PCR. V, J and clone size are taken as reported in that table, and D and trimming were inferred from the DNA itself. Here the sample spans roughly 53,000 clones, around 82% being singletons. The sequence was collected from a human donor in a cohort sampled during active COVID-19. Input material: peripheral blood.

The CDR3 reads CASSRGGSNQPQHF. CDR3 bases: TGCGCCAGCAGCCGGGGGGGAAGTAATCAGCCCCAGCATTTT. The rearrangement joins TRBV10-2 to TRBJ1-5; TRBD1 is a possible D gene (5 bases). This CDR3 spans 14 amino acids. Germline V CDR1 and CDR2: WSHSY, SAAADI. V was shortened by 6 bases and J by 4 bases, with 13 bases between the two germline ends.